The 8 T cell receptor beta chains below all came from one sample that was sequenced in a study of blood T cell repertoires in COVID-19 (dated by TCRdb to about 2020). The library came from the immunoSEQ multiplex PCR assay. Held by TCRdb, this immuneACCESS table contains in-frame sequences only and omits some clones. Under half of the omission traces to an unresolved V gene where checked; the cause of the rest is unknown. This sample is represented by approximately 290,000 clones; over 75% of them were singletons. Roughly 4% of the sample is in the top ten clones. Sequenced material: PBMCs or T cells enriched from blood (not recorded which). The receptors were sampled from a woman younger than 45 who had recovered from COVID-19.

This rearrangement joins TRBV10-3 to TRBJ2-7, with TRBD1 identical over 9 bases. V lost 6 bases to trimming and J lost 2 bases; unmatched junction nucleotides: 5. CDR3 length equals 14 residues. Germline CDR1 ENHRY, CDR2 SYGVKD. CDR3 region: CAISRGQGAYEQYF. The CDR3 DNA is TGTGCCATCAGCCGGGGACAGGGAGCCTACGAGCAGTACTTC.

The V and J genes are TRBV7-9 and TRBJ1-1; D is possibly TRBD1 (5 bases). CDR3 length equals 17 residues. Trimming cost V 5 bases and J 3 bases, with 22 bases left between them. Germline V gene data show CDR1 as SEHNR and CDR2 as FQNEAQ (reference sequence). CDR3 DNA: TGTGCCAGCAGCCCCGTTTTTCGGGGGAAGTCGGACACTGAAGCTTTCTTT. This sequence encodes CASSPVFRGKSDTEAFF.

This sequence joins TRBV6-5 and TRBJ2-1; TRBD1 might be the D (5 bases). Trimming left V 6 bases short and J 8 bases short, with 17 bases between. CDR3 size: 14 residues. Germline CDR1 and CDR2: MNHEY and SVGAGI. CDR3 loop: CASRPRAGWDEQFF. The CDR3 DNA sequence: TGTGCCAGCAGGCCCAGGGCAGGTTGGGATGAGCAGTTCTTC.

The chain couples TRBV30 to TRBJ2-1, with 9 bases lining up with TRBD2. The CDR3 length is 12 residues. Germline CDR1 is GTSNPN and CDR2 is SVGIG (reference sequence). Trimming took 5 bases from V and 5 from J; bases not matched to a gene: 1. CDR3 sequence: CAWSSGNNEQFF. The CDR3 region has the DNA TGTGCCTGGTCTAGCGGGAACAATGAGCAGTTCTTC. Together with reference TRBV30 and TRBJ2-1, the CDR3 gives the full variable domain: SQTIHQWPATLVQPVGSPLSLECTVEGTSNPNLYWYRQAAGRGLQLLFYSVGIGQISSEVPQNLSASRPQDRQFILSSKKLLLSDSGFYLCAWSSGNNEQFFGPGTRLTVL.

This clone was counted once. This rearrangement joins TRBV4-2 to TRBJ1-2, with 8 bases identical to TRBD1. The V gene's germline CDR1 is LGHNA and CDR2 YNFKEQ. Trimming removed 3 bases from V and 4 bases from J; junction bases left unmatched: 7. The CDR3 consists of 15 residues. The CDR3 loop is CASSHRQGLGYGYTF. The DNA for the CDR3 is TGTGCCAGCAGCCACCGACAGGGGCTGGGCTATGGCTACACCTTC.

This clone has just one count. In DNA form, the CDR3 reads TGTGCCAGCAGTGCAGCGGGGGAGGCAGATACGCAGTATTTT. Translated, it gives CASSAAGEADTQYF. J is TRBJ2-3 and V is TRBV6-4, with 8 bases that match TRBD2. The germline V gene has CDR1 MRHNA and CDR2 SNTAGT. V lost 4 bases and J lost 4; bases outside the gene matches: 4. This CDR3 is 14 amino acids long.

The chain uses TRBV2 and TRBJ1-5, with D tentatively TRBD1 (5 bases). V gave up 6 bases and J gave up 4 bases, with 13 bases separating them. This CDR3 contains 14 residues. Germline CDR1 SNHLY, CDR2 FYNNEI. The CDR3 loop is CASRGGWENQPQHF. In nucleotides, the CDR3 is TGTGCCAGCAGGGGGGGTTGGGAGAATCAGCCCCAGCATTTT.

V and J are TRBV6-5 and TRBJ2-7, with a tentative D call TRBD2 (5 bases). Per germline, CDR1 MNHEY and CDR2 SVGAGI. CDR3 length: 15 residues. V was pared by 3 bases and J by 0 bases, with 12 bases between. The CDR3 spells CASSYSGESSYEQYF. In DNA form, the CDR3 reads TGTGCCAGCAGTTATTCCGGGGAGAGCTCCTACGAGCAGTACTTC.